This TCR beta chain was sequenced during a study of OX40 agonist ivuxolimab in advanced cancers. Study-level background: Every 2 weeks, patients received ivuxolimab intravenously, dosed at 0.01 to 10 mg/kg.

The CDR3 is 12 amino acids. Per the germline V gene, CDR1 is SGHVS and CDR2 is FNYEAQ. The V end lost 11 bases, the J end lost 1 base, and 11 bases lay between the germline ends. Data came from immunoSEQ multiplex PCR; TCRdb stores just in-frame clones and leaves some out. In the table there are more than 9,500 clones, more than 75% of which are singletons. The chain links TRBV7-6 to TRBJ1-1, with D perhaps matching TRBD1 (6 bases). This sequence was found in an adult with an advanced solid tumor such as melanoma, head and neck, liver or kidney cancer. The material was CD4+ or CD8+ T cells sorted from blood, obtained in a trial of the OX40 agonist ivuxolimab. The CDR3 loop reads CAVGGQNTEAFF. In nucleotides, the CDR3 is TGTGCCGTCGGGGGGCAGAACACTGAAGCTTTCTTT. Drawing the rest from reference TRBV7-6 and TRBJ1-1, the complete variable domain is GAGVSQSPRYKVTKRGQDVALRCDPISGHVSLYWYRQALGQGPEFLTYFNYEAQQDKSGLPNDRFSAERPEGSISTLTIQRTEQRDSAMYRCAVGGQNTEAFFGQGTRLTVV.